A selection of T cell receptor beta chains follows, all from one sample in a study of shared clonotypes between healthy human individuals. Profiled with immunoSEQ multiplex PCR; TCRdb holds only in-frame clones, not every one. The sample has about 1.1 million clones; around three quarters are singletons. Sequenced input: memory CD4+ T cells from PBMCs. The receptors derive from a man between 18 and 29 years old in good health. Some clones in this sample may be carry-over from other donors' samples. Each CDR3 is given without its conserved first and last residue.

V gene	J gene	CDR3 protein
TRBV7-3	TRBJ2-3	ASSWGQGGPDTQY
TRBV7-9	TRBJ2-7	ASSLRESWYEQY
TRBV5-6	TRBJ1-2	ASSRDGQSYGYT
TRBV2	TRBJ2-3	ASSGPGDTQY
TRBV7-2	TRBJ2-5	ASSLGAAKETQY
TRBV5-5	TRBJ2-1	VSSSTFRGRSEQF
TRBV27	TRBJ2-7	ASRRALAGQNEQY
TRBV29-1	TRBJ2-1	SVAGTSNEQF
TRBV29-1	TRBJ1-1	SVARGGVNTEAF
TRBV10-2	TRBJ2-1	ATFPGTSGSNEQF
TRBV19	TRBJ1-1	ATKFRLESEAF
TRBV5-1	TRBJ2-1	ASNPENGRSPF
TRBV5-1	TRBJ1-5	ASSVTGIGNQPQH
TRBV5-1	TRBJ2-7	ASSLVIGGQGTYEQY
TRBV18	TRBJ2-4	ASSEGQRKNIQY
TRBV5-1	TRBJ1-2	ASSEPGQGYT
TRBV2	TRBJ1-5	ASRETGAGQPQH
TRBV20-1	TRBJ2-1	SASRGNEQF
TRBV14	TRBJ1-1	ASSQDRNRNTEAF
TRBV6-6	TRBJ2-5	ASSYQIETQY
TRBV15	TRBJ2-7	ATSRDREDEQY
TRBV7-2	TRBJ2-7	ASSPQAGSGTYEQY
TRBV25-1	TRBJ1-4	ASRAGQGDNEKLF
TRBV28	TRBJ2-3	ASSGGLAASTDTQY
TRBV4-3	TRBJ1-2	ASSQEAGDGYT
TRBV7-9	TRBJ2-3	ASSLAGVGDTQY
TRBV13	TRBJ2-3	ASRRGQKHTDTQY
TRBV9	TRBJ2-3	ASSGDLAGAFHTQY
TRBV19	TRBJ2-2	ASSPLGLARDTGELF
TRBV9	TRBJ2-1	ASSVELSSYNEQF
TRBV21-1	TRBJ2-3	ASSKEHSGGNTQY
TRBV18	TRBJ2-7	ASSLGQGAPYEQY
TRBV28	TRBJ1-2	ASSLASYGYT
TRBV27	TRBJ2-4	ASSFVRPTSKINIQY
TRBV9	TRBJ2-3	ASSVASQGADTQY
TRBV27	TRBJ1-4	ASSLKVPGAYEDEKLF
TRBV5-1	TRBJ1-2	ASSPVGGTGIYGYT
TRBV5-1	TRBJ1-1	ASSSAGTVTEAF
TRBV5-5	TRBJ2-6	ASSLIVSSGANVLT
TRBV7-9	TRBJ2-5	ASSLLAGGGETQY
TRBV20-1	TRBJ2-7	SARSGTPTY